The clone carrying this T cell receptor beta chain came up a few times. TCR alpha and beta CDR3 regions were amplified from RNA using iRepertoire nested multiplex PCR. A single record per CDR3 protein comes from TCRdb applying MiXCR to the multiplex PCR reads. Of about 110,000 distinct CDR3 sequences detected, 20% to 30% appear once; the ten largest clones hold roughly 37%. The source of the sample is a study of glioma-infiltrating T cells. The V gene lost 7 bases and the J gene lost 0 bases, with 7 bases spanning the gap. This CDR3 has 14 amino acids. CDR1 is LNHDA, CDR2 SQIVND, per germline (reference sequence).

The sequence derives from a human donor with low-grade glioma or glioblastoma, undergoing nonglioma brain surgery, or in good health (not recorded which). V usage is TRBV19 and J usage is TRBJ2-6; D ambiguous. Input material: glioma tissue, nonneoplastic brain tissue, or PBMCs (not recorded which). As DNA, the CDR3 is TGTGCCAGTACCTCTTACTCTGGGGCCAACGTCCTGACTTTC. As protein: CASTSYSGANVLTF.